The 25 T cell receptor beta chains below come from one sample, sequenced in a study of blood T cell repertoires in COVID-19. TCRdb's copy holds only in-frame clones and misses some; the assay was immunoSEQ multiplex PCR. The data contain roughly 380,000 clones, about 89% of them singletons. Sequencing was carried out using peripheral blood. The source of these receptors is a woman aged 40 to 50 with COVID-19, enrolled during active disease.

The chain has TRBV6-2 or TRBV6-3 and TRBJ2-3, with TRBD2 identical over 15 bases. The CDR3 covers 20 residues. Germline CDR1 and CDR2: MNHEY and SVGEGT. Trimming cost V 0 bases and J 5 bases; bases outside gene matches: 12. DNA for the CDR3: TGTGCCAGCAGTTACTCGATCGAGGGACTAGCGGGGGGCCGTGTAGATACGCAGTATTTT. Translation: CASSYSIEGLAGGRVDTQYF.

The rearrangement joins TRBV7-3 to TRBJ1-1; D gene unclear. The CDR3 is 13 amino acids. V was cut by 3 bases and J by 3 bases, with 8 bases left in between. Germline loops: CDR1 SGHTA, CDR2 FQGTGA. The CDR3 spells CASSFTRDTEAFF. CDR3 DNA sequence: TGTGCCAGCAGCTTTACTCGCGACACTGAAGCTTTCTTT.

The genes are TRBV4-2 and TRBJ2-2, with unresolved D. V shed 2 bases and J shed 6 bases, with 16 bases lying between them. The CDR3 is made up of 16 amino acids. Per the germline V gene, CDR1 is LGHNA and CDR2 is YNFKEQ. This CDR3 reads CASSQNSENLAGELFF. CDR3 nucleotides: TGTGCCAGCAGCCAAAATTCGGAGAATCTCGCCGGGGAGCTGTTTTTT.

The rearrangement joins TRBV19 to TRBJ2-7, with D perhaps matching TRBD1 (6 bases). Trimming cost V 2 bases and J 4 bases, with 15 bases left between them. Germline V gene sequence: CDR1 LNHDA, CDR2 SQIVND (reference sequence). There are 15 residues in the CDR3. This CDR3 is CASSIRMTGRYEQYF. Written as DNA, the CDR3 is TGTGCCAGTAGTATACGGATGACAGGCCGATACGAGCAGTACTTC.

The chain is built from TRBV9 and TRBJ2-2; D unclear. The CDR3 totals 14 residues. V gave up 0 bases and J gave up 7 bases, with 10 bases separating them. Per the germline V gene, CDR1 is SGDLS and CDR2 is YYNGEE. The CDR3 region is CASSVVSADGELFF. The CDR3 nucleotides are TGTGCCAGCAGCGTAGTGAGCGCTGACGGGGAGCTGTTTTTT.

This clone was observed a single time. The rearrangement links TRBV5-6 to TRBJ1-5; D not certain. V dropped 3 bases and J dropped 3 bases, with 13 bases sitting between them. This CDR3 comprises 15 residues. Germline lookup yields CDR1 SGHDT and CDR2 YYEEEE. For the CDR3, the DNA is TGTGCCAGCAGCTACACCTCGGGGAACAATCAGCCCCAGCATTTT. It translates to CASSYTSGNNQPQHF.

The chain uses TRBV12-5 and TRBJ2-7, with 7 bases matching TRBD1. The length of the CDR3 is 12 residues. CDR1 is LGHNT, CDR2 FRNRAP, per germline. Trimming removed 7 bases from V and 6 bases from J; junction bases left unmatched: 6. The CDR3 nucleotides are TGTGCTAGTGCGACAGGGTATGGCGAGCAGTACTTC. It encodes CASATGYGEQYF.

This clone was observed a single time. The chain couples TRBV7-2 to TRBJ2-3; the D gene is possibly TRBD2 (6 bases). In germline, CDR1 is SGHTA, CDR2 FQGNSA. Trimming stripped 5 bases from V and 0 bases from J, with 15 bases between. The CDR3 length is 16 residues. This CDR3 reads CASSPPGLPSTDTQYF. In nucleotides, the CDR3 is TGTGCCAGCAGCCCGCCCGGACTACCAAGCACAGATACGCAGTATTTT.

The chain combines TRBV13 with TRBJ1-5; D gene unclear. Per the germline V gene, CDR1 is PRHDT and CDR2 is FYEKMQ (reference sequence). CDR3 length: 12 amino acids. V dropped 2 bases and J dropped 4 bases, with 3 bases sitting between them. The chain's CDR3 is CASSLPNQPQHF. CDR3 in DNA: TGTGCCAGCAGCTTACCTAATCAGCCCCAGCATTTT.

The chain couples TRBV28 to TRBJ1-5; perhaps TRBD1 as D (6 bases). Germline CDR1 MDHEN, CDR2 SYDVKM. This CDR3 has 15 amino acids. Trimming cost V 5 bases and J 5 bases, with 16 bases left between them. CDR3 DNA sequence: TGTGCCAGCAGTGAGGGACACCGAATTTATCAGCCCCAGCATTTT. Protein product: CASSEGHRIYQPQHF.

This clone was picked up a small number of times. This sequence joins TRBV5-1 and TRBJ1-1, with TRBD1 matching 9 bases. The J segment lost 3 bases and the V segment lost 1 base, leaving 7 bases of the junction unmatched. The CDR3 contains 16 residues. The V gene's germline CDR1 is SGHRS and CDR2 YFSETQ. This chain's CDR3 is CASSLTHRGRDTEAFF. The CDR3 nucleotides are TGCGCCAGCAGCTTGACACACAGGGGGCGGGACACTGAAGCTTTCTTT.

This chain uses TRBV5-4 with TRBJ1-1; 10 nucleotides line up with TRBD1. Germline values: CDR1 SGHNT, CDR2 YYREEE (reference sequence). The CDR3 runs 12 residues. V shed 4 bases, J shed 10 bases, and the junction held 4 bases outside the gene matches. The CDR3 sequence is CASSTDRGAAFF. The CDR3 region has the DNA TGTGCCAGCAGCACGGACAGGGGGGCAGCTTTCTTT.

This clone appeared a single time. The chain uses TRBV2 and TRBJ2-7; no clear D. Trimming cost V 2 bases and J 7 bases, with 27 bases left between them. The CDR3 is made up of 18 amino acids. The germline V gene encodes CDR1 SNHLY and CDR2 FYNNEI. The CDR3 sequence is CASSEREAITSPKIEQYF. The DNA of the CDR3 is TGTGCCAGCAGTGAACGAGAAGCTATTACGTCCCCAAAAATAGAGCAGTACTTC.

The chain combines TRBV7-9 with TRBJ1-2; 7 positions agree with TRBD1. CDR3 length: 16 residues. The V gene end was trimmed by 2 bases and the J gene end by 1 base; junction bases not matched to a gene: 7. CDR1 and CDR2 (germline): SEHNR, FQNEAQ (reference sequence). This CDR3 reads CASSLSPGTVNYGYTF. In DNA form, the CDR3 reads TGTGCCAGCAGCTTAAGCCCCGGGACAGTTAACTATGGCTACACCTTC.

The chain carries TRBV19 and TRBJ2-5; tentatively, D is TRBD1 (5 bases). V lost 3 bases, J lost 5 bases, and 10 bases lay in between. This CDR3 spans 13 amino acids. Germline V gene lookup returns CDR1 LNHDA and CDR2 SQIVND (reference sequence). The CDR3 region is CASSIQGTETQYF. CDR3 bases: TGTGCCAGTAGTATTCAGGGTACGGAGACCCAGTACTTC.

This clone was seen only a few times. The CDR3: CASSDPGAGNQPQHF. In DNA form, the CDR3 reads TGTGCCAGCAGCGATCCAGGGGCAGGGAATCAGCCCCAGCATTTT. The rearrangement links TRBV11-1 to TRBJ1-5; the D gene is possibly TRBD1 (6 bases). V lost 5 bases and J 4 bases, leaving 15 bases between the germline ends. The CDR3 consists of 15 residues. The germline V gene encodes CDR1 SGHAT and CDR2 FQDESV (reference sequence).

This chain joins TRBV24-1 and TRBJ2-3, with 8 bases fitting TRBD1. Unmatched junction bases numbered 5, after V lost 3 bases and J lost 1 base. Germline loops: CDR1 KGHDR, CDR2 SFDVKD. This CDR3 has 16 residues. The CDR3 loop reads CATSDPTGQGTDTQYF. In DNA, the CDR3 is TGTGCCACCAGTGATCCCACGGGACAGGGCACAGATACGCAGTATTTT.

In DNA form, the CDR3 reads TGTGCCAGCAGGAAACAGGGGGCTAACTATGGCTACACCTTC. Protein: CASRKQGANYGYTF. The rearrangement uses TRBV3-1 (or the pseudogene TRBV3-2) and TRBJ1-2, with 8 bases matching TRBD1. Germline V gives CDR1 LGHDT, CDR2 YNNKEL (reference sequence). The CDR3 is made up of 14 amino acids. V shed 6 bases, J shed 0 bases, and the junction held 3 bases outside the gene matches.

This sequence joins TRBV12-3 or TRBV12-4 and TRBJ1-6; D is ambiguous. CDR3 length: 13 residues. V gave up 5 bases and J gave up 10 bases, with 12 bases separating them. The CDR3: CASSLQVRSPLHF. In nucleotides, the CDR3 is TGTGCCAGCAGTCTCCAGGTTAGATCACCCCTCCACTTT.

The chain combines TRBV7-2 with TRBJ1-2; 11 bases align to TRBD1. The V gene's germline CDR1 is SGHTA and CDR2 FQGNSA. V trimming: 2 bases; J trimming: 4 bases; junction bases outside the gene matches: 9. This CDR3 has 17 residues. The CDR3: CASSLIMVGTGGYGYTF. CDR3 nucleotides: TGTGCCAGCAGCTTAATCATGGTGGGGACAGGGGGCTATGGCTACACCTTC.

The chain carries TRBV2 and TRBJ1-1; 8 bases map to TRBD1. This CDR3 is 15 amino acids long. The germline gives CDR1 SNHLY, CDR2 FYNNEI. V lost 5 bases and J lost 5; bases outside the gene matches: 10. CDR3 protein: CASSTLTGVGTEAFF. CDR3 DNA: TGTGCCAGCAGTACGTTGACAGGGGTAGGAACTGAAGCTTTCTTT. The full variable domain, completed using reference TRBV2 and TRBJ1-1, is EPEVTQTPSHQVTQMGQEVILRCVPISNHLYFYWYRQILGQKVEFLVSFYNNEISEKSEIFDDQFSVERPDGSNFTLKIRSTKLEDSAMYFCASSTLTGVGTEAFFGQGTRLTVV.

This clone was picked up one time. This chain links TRBV16 with TRBJ2-7, with TRBD1 identical over 7 bases. Germline lookup yields CDR1 KGHSY and CDR2 FQNENV. Losses at the gene ends were 6 bases for V and 7 bases for J; bases not matched to a gene: 12. CDR3 size: 14 residues. CDR3 amino acids: CASSPPGGSWEQYF. The CDR3 coding sequence is TGTGCCAGCAGTCCCCCAGGGGGATCTTGGGAGCAGTACTTC.

The chain is built from TRBV18 and TRBJ2-5; 8 positions agree with TRBD1. Germline trimming cut 8 bases from V and 1 base from J; bases unmatched to any gene: 6. This CDR3 spans 14 amino acids. Looked up from germline, CDR1 is KGHSH and CDR2 is LQKENI. This CDR3 reads CASGTGGSQETQYF. In nucleotides, the CDR3 is TGTGCCAGCGGAACAGGGGGGTCCCAAGAGACCCAGTACTTC.

The CDR3, as DNA: TGCAGTGCTGGCGAACGGGGGGGGCAGTTCTTC. It encodes CSAGERGGQFF. This sequence joins TRBV20-1 and TRBJ2-1, with TRBD2 identical over 8 bases. CDR3 length: 11 residues. CDR1 and CDR2 from the germline V gene are DFQATT and SNEGSKA (reference sequence). V dropped 5 bases and J dropped 12; count of bases not matched to a gene: 6.

The V call is TRBV6-2 or TRBV6-3, the J call TRBJ2-2; D possibly matches TRBD1 or TRBD2 (7 bases each). The CDR3 has 11 residues. Trimming stripped 10 bases from V and 15 bases from J, with 18 bases between. Germline V gene sequence: CDR1 MNHEY, CDR2 SVGEGT. CDR3 loop: CAISRGGNVFF. DNA for the CDR3: TGTGCCATCAGCAGGGGGGGGAACGTGTTTTTT.